These 24 T cell receptor beta chains came from one sample sequenced in a study of blood T cell repertoires in COVID-19. Sequencing was performed with immunoSEQ multiplex PCR; in TCRdb, only in-frame clones are kept and a portion is missing. The sample records around 390,000 clones, around nine tenths being singletons. The sample consisted of PBMCs or T cells enriched from blood (not recorded which). These receptors were obtained from a woman aged 50 to 60 who had recovered from COVID-19.

This chain joins TRBV5-6 and TRBJ2-7, with D possibly TRBD1 on 6 matching bases. The V and J ends lost 1 base and 12 bases respectively, with 17 bases between them. Germline V lookup: CDR1 SGHDT, CDR2 YYEEEE. The CDR3 is made up of 13 amino acids. CDR3 sequence reads: CASSLRTVSPSYF. Here the CDR3 DNA reads TGTGCCAGCAGCTTGCGGACAGTCTCTCCCTCGTACTTC.

The chain uses TRBV7-2 and TRBJ1-2; the D gene is possibly TRBD1 (6 bases). There are 16 residues in the CDR3. Trimming stripped 2 bases from V and 6 bases from J, with 19 bases between. Germline CDR1 and CDR2: SGHTA and FQGNSA. CDR3 DNA sequence: TGTGCCAGCAGCTTATCGGCGGCGGGGGCCCCCCATGGCTACACCTTC. It is translated as CASSLSAAGAPHGYTF. The full variable domain, completed using reference TRBV7-2 and TRBJ1-2, is GAGVSQSPSNKVTEKGKDVELRCDPISGHTALYWYRQSLGQGLEFLIYFQGNSAPDKSGLPSDRFSAERTGGSVSTLTIQRTQQEDSAVYLCASSLSAAGAPHGYTFGSGTRLTVV.

This clone was counted a single time. The chain is built from TRBV27 and TRBJ2-6; no clear D gene. The CDR3 is 13 residues long. V lost 7 bases to trimming and J lost 0 bases, with 4 bases between them. CDR1 and CDR2 (germline): MNHEY, SMNVEV (reference sequence). The CDR3, as DNA: TGTGCCAGCACGAGCTCTGGGGCCAACGTCCTGACTTTC. Its protein is CASTSSGANVLTF.

The chain combines TRBV3-1 (or the pseudogene TRBV3-2) with TRBJ1-2, with D possibly TRBD1 on 6 matching bases. V lost 3 bases and J lost 2, with 16 bases in between. The CDR3 totals 16 residues. The germline CDR1 and CDR2 sequences are LGHDT and YNNKEL (reference sequence). The CDR3 protein is CASSHEQGLRNYGYTF. In DNA, the CDR3 is TGTGCCAGCAGCCACGAACAGGGCCTGAGGAACTATGGCTACACCTTC.

The chain employs TRBV27 and TRBJ2-3, with 8 bases lining up with TRBD2. The CDR3 sequence is 14 residues long. J was trimmed by 4 bases and V by 4 bases; bases with no gene match: 4. Germline V gene sequence: CDR1 MNHEY, CDR2 SMNVEV (reference sequence). This CDR3 is CASSSRTSSDTQYF. The CDR3, as DNA: TGTGCCAGCAGTTCCCGGACTAGCTCAGATACGCAGTATTTT.

DNA for the CDR3: TGTGCCAGCAGTCTCCGGGAGACCTATGGCTACACCTTC. Translated: CASSLRETYGYTF. The chain combines TRBV6-5 with TRBJ1-2; D unresolved. The germline V gene encodes CDR1 MNHEY and CDR2 SVGAGI. CDR3 length: 13 amino acids. The V end lost 5 bases, the J end lost 4 bases, and 11 bases lay between the germline ends.

This chain joins TRBV19 and TRBJ1-2; 8 bases agree with TRBD1. Germline V gives CDR1 LNHDA, CDR2 SQIVND (reference sequence). The junction had 5 bases not matched to a gene; V was cut back by 4 bases and J by 4 bases. This CDR3 is built from 14 residues. The CDR3 region is CASSTGGRSYGYTF. CDR3 sequence (DNA): TGTGCCAGTAGTACAGGGGGCCGCAGCTATGGCTACACCTTC. Using reference TRBV19 and TRBJ1-2 for the parts outside the CDR3, the full variable domain is DGGITQSPKYLFRKEGQNVTLSCEQNLNHDAMYWYRQDPGQGLRLIYYSQIVNDFQKGDIAEGYSVSREKKESFPLTVTSAQKNPTAFYLCASSTGGRSYGYTFGSGTRLTVV.

This clone was counted many times. The CDR3 loop reads CASTLAGGSYEQYF. Here the CDR3 DNA reads TGTGCCAGCACTCTAGCGGGGGGGTCCTACGAGCAGTACTTC. The genes are TRBV2 and TRBJ2-7; 12 bases agree with TRBD2. The J segment lost 1 base and the V segment lost 7 bases, leaving 2 bases of the junction unmatched. The CDR3 totals 14 residues. CDR1 is SNHLY and CDR2 is FYNNEI in the germline V gene.

The chain employs TRBV6-5 and TRBJ2-1; TRBD1 agrees at 10 bases. V lost 8 bases, J lost 10 bases, and 5 bases stayed unmatched. This CDR3 contains 12 residues. Germline V gene lookup returns CDR1 MNHEY and CDR2 SVGAGI. The CDR3 DNA is TGTGCCAGCCGGACAGGGGGTTTCGAGCAGTTCTTC. Its protein is CASRTGGFEQFF.

The chain is built from TRBV6-2 or TRBV6-3 and TRBJ1-6; possible D gene TRBD1, 5 bases. V lost 5 bases and J lost 5, with 19 bases in between. CDR1 and CDR2 from the germline V gene are MNHEY and SVGEGT. There are 17 residues in the CDR3. Here the CDR3 reads CASSATGTGANNSPLHF. The CDR3 DNA follows: TGTGCCAGCAGTGCTACCGGGACTGGAGCGAATAATTCACCCCTCCACTTT.

The chain links TRBV5-5 to TRBJ1-1; TRBD1 aligns across 7 bases. V trimming: 2 bases; J trimming: 1 base; junction bases outside the gene matches: 5. CDR3 length: 15 residues. CDR1 is SGHKS and CDR2 is YYEKEE in the germline V gene (reference sequence). In nucleotides, the CDR3 is TGTGCCAGCAGCTTTATGGGACAGTCGAACACTGAAGCTTTCTTT. Its translation: CASSFMGQSNTEAFF. Full variable domain (outside the CDR3, taken from reference TRBV5-5 and TRBJ1-1): DAGVTQSPTHLIKTRGQQVTLRCSPISGHKSVSWYQQVLGQGPQFIFQYYEKEERGRGNFPDRFSARQFPNYSSELNVNALLLGDSALYLCASSFMGQSNTEAFFGQGTRLTVV.

CDR3 bases: TGCGCCAGCAGCATACAGGGGGACAATCAGCCCCAGCATTTT. It translates to CASSIQGDNQPQHF. The chain combines TRBV4-1 with TRBJ1-5; 8 nucleotides match TRBD1. The CDR3 is 14 residues long. Germline V gene data show CDR1 as MGHRA and CDR2 as YSYEKL. The V gene end was trimmed by 5 bases and the J gene end by 3 bases; junction bases not matched to a gene: 3.

The genes are TRBV2 and TRBJ1-1; 11 positions match TRBD1. Trimming took 6 bases from V and 4 from J; bases not matched to a gene: 7. Germline V CDR1 and CDR2: SNHLY, FYNNEI. This CDR3 is built from 15 residues. CDR3 DNA sequence: TGTGCCAGCAGGGTGGTTGGACAGGGGGCCACTGAAGCTTTCTTT. It is translated as CASRVVGQGATEAFF.

The chain recombines TRBV6-5 with TRBJ2-5; TRBD2 might be the D (6 bases). The CDR3 loop spans 14 amino acids. V was clipped by 7 bases and J by 5 bases, with 17 bases between them. Germline V gene sequence: CDR1 MNHEY, CDR2 SVGAGI. The CDR3 spells CASKRAEGRETQYF. As DNA, the CDR3 is TGTGCCAGCAAACGGGCGGAGGGGCGCGAGACCCAGTACTTC.

This sequence joins TRBV3-1 (or the pseudogene TRBV3-2) and TRBJ1-1; D uncertain. CDR1 LGHDT and CDR2 YNNKEL come from the germline V gene (reference sequence). Trimming pared 4 bases from V and 0 bases from J, leaving 3 bases between. This CDR3 has 12 residues. The chain's CDR3 is CASSLMNTEAFF. Written as DNA, the CDR3 is TGTGCCAGCAGCCTTATGAACACTGAAGCTTTCTTT.

This clone was recorded a few times. V and J are TRBV4-2 and TRBJ1-2; tentative D call: TRBD1 (6 bases). Trimming shortened V by 0 bases and J by 3 bases, and 14 bases separated the two germline ends. CDR1 LGHNA and CDR2 YNFKEQ come from the germline V gene. The CDR3 runs to 16 residues. The CDR3 nucleotides are TGTGCCAGCAGCCAAGATACGGCACAGGGTTACTATGGCTACACCTTC. This codes for CASSQDTAQGYYGYTF.

The chain links TRBV11-2 to TRBJ1-2, with D possibly TRBD1 on 6 matching bases. Deletions cut 4 bases from V and 3 bases from J, with 18 bases between. From germline, CDR1 is SGHAT and CDR2 FQNNGV. The CDR3 has 16 amino acids. The CDR3 DNA reads as TGTGCCAGCAGCTCAATGGCGGGGGCGCGGGACTATGGCTACACCTTC. This sequence encodes CASSSMAGARDYGYTF.

The CDR3 region is CASSFSRGLNTEAFF. DNA of the CDR3: TGTGCCAGCAGCTTTTCGAGGGGGCTGAACACTGAAGCTTTCTTT. The chain uses TRBV7-6 and TRBJ1-1, with 7 bases lining up with TRBD1. J was trimmed by 0 bases and V by 3 bases; bases with no gene match: 4. The germline V gene encodes CDR1 SGHVS and CDR2 FNYEAQ. CDR3 length: 15 amino acids.

As regards this clone: A much larger clone is a single base away; this may be a read error. V is TRBV12-3 or TRBV12-4 and J is TRBJ1-2; D remains unclear. V shed 6 bases and J shed 1 base, with 3 bases lying between them. The CDR3 runs to 11 residues. CDR3 nucleotide sequence: TGTGCCAGCAGACTTAACTATGGCTACACCTTC. Translating it yields CASRLNYGYTF.

The chain employs TRBV27 and TRBJ2-7; 9 bases align to TRBD2. The CDR3 has 16 amino acids. CDR1 MNHEY and CDR2 SMNVEV come from the germline V gene (reference sequence). With 2 bases clipped from V and 0 bases from J, the junction kept 5 bases outside the gene matches. The CDR3, as DNA: TGTGCCAGCAGTTTAGCTAGCGGGGAGAGCTCCTACGAGCAGTACTTC. This sequence encodes CASSLASGESSYEQYF.

As concerns this clone: This specimen includes other DNA sequences encoding the same CDR3. The chain links TRBV12-3 or TRBV12-4 to TRBJ1-1; 7 bases match TRBD1. The length of the CDR3 is 13 residues. Unmatched junction bases numbered 2, after V lost 6 bases and J lost 1 base. This CDR3 reads CASSGQENTEAFF. The CDR3, as DNA: TGTGCCAGCAGCGGACAGGAGAACACTGAAGCTTTCTTT.

This rearrangement joins TRBV29-1 to TRBJ2-3; TRBD2 aligns across 11 bases. With V trimmed by 6 bases and J by 11 bases, 4 bases remained unmatched. This CDR3 is built from 11 residues. CDR1 and CDR2 (germline): SQVTM, ANQGSEA. The CDR3 reads CSVPLAGGQYF. The CDR3 DNA is TGCAGCGTCCCTCTAGCGGGGGGGCAGTATTTT.

This clone has a single count. The rearrangement joins TRBV4-2 to TRBJ1-5, with a possible D match to TRBD1 (5 bases). The CDR3 contains 16 residues. In germline, CDR1 is LGHNA, CDR2 YNFKEQ. V lost 0 bases and J lost 9, with 18 bases in between. CDR3 DNA: TGTGCCAGCAGCCAAGATTCGGGCAGGGTCGGGCGGCCCCAGCATTTT. Its protein is CASSQDSGRVGRPQHF.

The rearrangement links TRBV19 to TRBJ2-1, with D perhaps TRBD2 (7 bases). The germline V gene encodes CDR1 LNHDA and CDR2 SQIVND (reference sequence). CDR3 size: 13 residues. Trimming shortened V by 11 bases and J by 8 bases, and 19 bases separated the two germline ends. The CDR3 here is CASRRGGLDEQFF. CDR3 coding DNA: TGTGCCTCACGGAGGGGGGGTTTAGATGAGCAGTTCTTC.